What follows are 10 T cell receptor beta chains derived from one specimen sequenced in a study of OX40 agonist ivuxolimab in advanced cancers. The table came from immunoSEQ multiplex PCR; TCRdb's copy has only in-frame clones and leaves some out. This sample carries roughly 67,000 clones, approximately 91% of them seen once, and the ten largest clones take approximately 0.3%. The material sequenced was CD4+ or CD8+ T cells sorted from blood, taken in a trial of the OX40 agonist ivuxolimab. All receptors derive from an adult with an advanced solid tumor such as melanoma, head and neck, liver or kidney cancer.

This clone was recorded once. The gene calls are TRBV2 and TRBJ2-7; D not certain. Germline V CDR1 and CDR2: SNHLY, FYNNEI. V dropped 2 bases and J dropped 4 bases, with 3 bases sitting between them. The CDR3 is made up of 11 amino acids. The CDR3 sequence: CASSERYEQYF. CDR3 DNA sequence: TGTGCCAGCAGTGAAAGGTACGAGCAGTACTTC.

This chain uses TRBV18 with TRBJ2-5; D not resolved. CDR1 KGHSH and CDR2 LQKENI come from the germline V gene. The CDR3 is 12 amino acids. V lost 1 base and J lost 4, with 4 bases in between. CDR3 loop: CASSPRLETQYF. DNA for the CDR3: TGTGCCAGCTCACCACGTCTAGAGACCCAGTACTTC.

V usage is TRBV11-2 and J usage is TRBJ1-1; 9 nucleotides agree with TRBD1. This CDR3 contains 13 residues. Germline CDR1 and CDR2: SGHAT and FQNNGV. J gave up 11 bases and V 2 bases, and 6 bases lay outside the gene matches. CDR3 residues: CASSLTDRGFAFF. The CDR3 nucleotides are TGTGCCAGCAGCTTAACGGACAGGGGATTTGCTTTCTTT.

The chain joins TRBV19 to TRBJ2-1, with TRBD2 matching 10 bases. The CDR3 spans 14 residues. J gave up 6 bases and V 8 bases, and 7 bases lay outside the gene matches. Germline V gene lookup returns CDR1 LNHDA and CDR2 SQIVND (reference sequence). The CDR3 sequence: CASLLAGVLNEQFF. DNA of the CDR3: TGTGCCAGTCTTCTAGCGGGAGTGCTCAATGAGCAGTTCTTC.

The V call is TRBV2, the J call TRBJ1-5, with a possible D match to TRBD1 (5 bases). The ends were cut back, 5 bases at V and 5 bases at J, with 13 bases in the middle. Germline V gene lookup returns CDR1 SNHLY and CDR2 FYNNEI. CDR3 size: 14 residues. CDR3 in amino acids: CASSILMGDQPQHF. CDR3 DNA: TGTGCCAGCAGTATTTTAATGGGGGATCAGCCCCAGCATTTT.

The chain joins TRBV6-5 to TRBJ2-5; possible D gene TRBD2, 5 bases. CDR3 size: 12 residues. The V and J ends lost 5 bases and 5 bases respectively, with 9 bases between them. CDR1 is MNHEY and CDR2 is SVGAGI in the germline V gene. CDR3 region: CASSRGRETQYF. The CDR3 coding sequence is TGTGCCAGCAGTAGAGGGCGGGAGACCCAGTACTTC.

With regard to this clone: At one end the junction does not follow the germline gene, possibly because of a read error. The V and J genes are TRBV9 and TRBJ1-1; D is possibly TRBD1 (5 bases). The CDR3 is 13 residues long. Germline V gene data show CDR1 as SGDLS and CDR2 as YYNGEE. This CDR3 is CTSSGTGNTEAFF. In DNA form, the CDR3 reads TGTACCAGCAGCGGGACGGGGAACACTGAAGCTTTCTTT.

This chain connects TRBV7-2 to TRBJ1-3; TRBD1 matches at 7 bases. The V and J ends lost 8 bases and 2 bases, in that order; junction bases with no gene match: 6. CDR1 SGHTA and CDR2 FQGNSA come from the germline V gene. CDR3 length: 14 residues. The CDR3 sequence: CASGGQWAGNTIYF. The CDR3, as DNA: TGTGCCAGCGGGGGACAGTGGGCTGGAAACACCATATATTTT.

This chain joins TRBV27 and TRBJ2-7, with a possible D match to TRBD2 (5 bases). The CDR3 consists of 14 residues. Trimming shortened V by 6 bases and J by 4 bases, and 16 bases separated the two germline ends. Germline loops: CDR1 MNHEY, CDR2 SMNVEV (reference sequence). The CDR3, as DNA: TGTGCCAGCAGCCCGGGCGGGCGAAATTACGAGCAGTACTTC. Translated: CASSPGGRNYEQYF.

The gene calls are TRBV7-2 and TRBJ2-3; possible D gene TRBD2, 5 bases. This CDR3 has 14 amino acids. V shed 6 bases and J shed 6 bases, with 16 bases lying between them. From germline, CDR1 is SGHTA and CDR2 FQGNSA. The CDR3 DNA reads as TGTGCCAGCAGTCTGGGGTTGGAGGCGGATACGCAGTATTTT. Translating it yields CASSLGLEADTQYF.